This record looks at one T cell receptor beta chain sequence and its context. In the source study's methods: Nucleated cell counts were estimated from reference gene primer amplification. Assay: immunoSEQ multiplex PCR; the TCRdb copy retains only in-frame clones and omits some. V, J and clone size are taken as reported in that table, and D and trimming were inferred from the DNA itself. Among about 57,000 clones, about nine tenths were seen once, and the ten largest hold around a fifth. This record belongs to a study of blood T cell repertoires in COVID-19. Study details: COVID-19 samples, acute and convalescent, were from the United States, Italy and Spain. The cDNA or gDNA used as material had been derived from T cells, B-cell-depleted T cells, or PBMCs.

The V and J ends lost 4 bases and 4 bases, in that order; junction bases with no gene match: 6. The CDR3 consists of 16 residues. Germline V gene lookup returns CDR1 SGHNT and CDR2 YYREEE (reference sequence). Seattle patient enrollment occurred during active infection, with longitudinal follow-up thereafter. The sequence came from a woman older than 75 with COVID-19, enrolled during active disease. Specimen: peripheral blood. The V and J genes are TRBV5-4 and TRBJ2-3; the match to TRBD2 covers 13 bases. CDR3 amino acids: CASSRLAGGIADTQYF. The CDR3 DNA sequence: TGTGCCAGCAGCCGACTAGCGGGGGGAATCGCAGATACGCAGTATTTT.